These 18 T cell receptor beta chains originate from one sample sequenced in a study of post-analysis software for immune sequencing data. Unique molecular identifiers were carried by the TCR beta cDNA libraries. TCRdb analysed the PCR reads with MiXCR anew, one entry per CDR3 protein. The data show 650,000 to 850,000 distinct CDR3 sequences, about 57% seen once. What these receptors recognize is not known. Study outcomes and limitations: Relative to controls, patients had five TRBV segments at higher frequency, with TRBV5-6, TRBV5-1 and TRBV20-1 among these.

Specimen: blood. These receptors came from a girl between 5 and 17 years old with multiple sclerosis.

This sequence joins TRBV14 and TRBJ1-2; D ambiguous. V was pared by 1 base and J by 2 bases, with 14 bases between. Germline loops: CDR1 SGHDN, CDR2 FVKESK. This CDR3 spans 16 amino acids. CDR3 residues: CASSQAALNLNYGYTF. The CDR3 DNA is TGTGCCAGCAGCCAAGCCGCCTTGAATCTCAACTATGGCTACACCTTC.

The chain couples TRBV2 to TRBJ2-1; 8 nucleotides match TRBD2. Trimming cost V 7 bases and J 13 bases; bases outside gene matches: 24. This CDR3 is built from 17 residues. Looked up from germline, CDR1 is SNHLY and CDR2 is FYNNEI. CDR3 DNA sequence: TGTGCCAGCACCAGAGTAAGAGCGGGAGTACCCCAAGAGACCCAGTTCTTC. Protein sequence: CASTRVRAGVPQETQFF.

The chain uses TRBV4-2 and TRBJ2-1; TRBD2 is a possible D gene (5 bases). CDR1 LGHNA and CDR2 YNFKEQ come from the germline V gene. The CDR3 is 15 residues long. Trimming left V 4 bases short and J 2 bases short, with 12 bases between. In DNA form, the CDR3 reads TGTGCCAGCAGCCCGGACTTTCCCGCCTACAATGAGCAGTTCTTC. Its translation: CASSPDFPAYNEQFF.

This clonotype was detected a few times. V is TRBV25-1 and J is TRBJ2-7, with 12 bases fitting TRBD2. The junction had 4 bases not matched to a gene; V was cut back by 7 bases and J by 3 bases. The CDR3 runs to 14 residues. Per germline, CDR1 MGHDK and CDR2 SYGVNS. CDR3: CASTPSGRDYEQYF. The CDR3 coding sequence is TGTGCCAGCACCCCTAGCGGGAGGGACTACGAGCAGTACTTC.

The rearrangement joins TRBV27 to TRBJ2-3, with TRBD2 matching 13 bases. Germline trimming cut 5 bases from V and 2 bases from J; bases unmatched to any gene: 4. From germline, CDR1 is MNHEY and CDR2 SMNVEV (reference sequence). The CDR3 extends over 16 amino acids. The CDR3 reads CASSVLAGGITDTQYF. CDR3 in DNA: TGTGCCAGCAGTGTACTAGCGGGGGGGATCACAGATACGCAGTATTTT.

V usage is TRBV29-1 and J usage is TRBJ2-7, with 8 bases identical to TRBD1. The germline V gene encodes CDR1 SQVTM and CDR2 ANQGSEA. V was pared by 6 bases and J by 2 bases, with 6 bases of the junction left unmatched. This CDR3 region has 13 residues. The CDR3, as DNA: TGCAGCGTGGTACCGGGACAGGCCTACGAGCAGTACTTC. Translating gives CSVVPGQAYEQYF.

The gene calls are TRBV5-6 and TRBJ2-7, with a weak D call TRBD2 (5 bases). Germline V gene lookup returns CDR1 SGHDT and CDR2 YYEEEE. The V end lost 5 bases, the J end lost 4 bases, and 13 bases lay between the germline ends. CDR3 length: 13 residues. The CDR3 sequence: CASRFRREYEQYF. The CDR3 DNA follows: TGTGCCAGCAGGTTCAGAAGGGAGTACGAGCAGTACTTC. The variable domain in full, completed from reference TRBV5-6 and TRBJ2-7, reads DAGVTQSPTHLIKTRGQQVTLRCSPKSGHDTVSWYQQALGQGPQFIFQYYEEEERQRGNFPDRFSGHQFPNYSSELNVNALLLGDSALYLCASRFRREYEQYFGPGTRLTVT.

The table lists this clonotype with a few counts. This sequence joins TRBV5-1 and TRBJ1-4, with D perhaps TRBD1 (5 bases). Per the germline V gene, CDR1 is SGHRS and CDR2 is YFSETQ. The CDR3 covers 15 residues. Trimming took off 3 bases at V and 5 bases at J, with 14 bases between the two ends. The CDR3 region is CASSSSEGVNEKLFF. CDR3 sequence (DNA): TGCGCCAGCAGCTCTTCAGAAGGGGTCAATGAAAAACTGTTTTTT.

V is TRBV6-5 and J is TRBJ1-2; D remains ambiguous. Germline V gene data show CDR1 as MNHEY and CDR2 as SVGAGI. The CDR3 is 15 residues long. V lost 0 bases and J 2 bases, leaving 10 bases between the germline ends. The CDR3 DNA is TGTGCCAGCAGTTACTCGCGGGGTCCCAACTATGGCTACACCTTC. This codes for CASSYSRGPNYGYTF.

The rearrangement links TRBV28 to TRBJ1-1; D gene ambiguous. Deletions cut 11 bases from V and 0 bases from J, with 13 bases between. The germline V gene encodes CDR1 MDHEN and CDR2 SYDVKM. The CDR3 contains 13 residues. The CDR3 is CAATYPMNTEAFF. CDR3 in DNA: TGTGCCGCTACCTACCCCATGAACACTGAAGCTTTCTTT.

V gene TRBV7-9 combines with J gene TRBJ1-1; D not certain. Germline V lookup: CDR1 SEHNR, CDR2 FQNEAQ (reference sequence). Trimming stripped 3 bases from V and 4 bases from J, with 6 bases between. The CDR3 extends over 12 amino acids. In DNA form, the CDR3 reads TGTGCCAGCAGCTTTGGGAGCACTGAAGCTTTCTTT. Protein sequence: CASSFGSTEAFF.

The rearrangement joins TRBV12-3 or TRBV12-4 to TRBJ2-7; 9 positions match TRBD1. The J call is in doubt because the DNA end fits TRBJ2-5 better. The CDR3 is made up of 16 amino acids. Here the CDR3 reads CASSSRQGVLQETQYF. DNA for the CDR3: TGTGCCAGCAGTTCCAGACAGGGGGTACTCCAAGAGACCCAGTACTTC.

CDR3 sequence reads: CASSLTGTQPQHF. The CDR3 DNA reads as TGTGCCAGCAGCCTAACAGGGACGCAGCCCCAGCATTTT. The chain employs TRBV3-1 and TRBJ1-5, with a tentative D call TRBD1 (6 bases). V lost 4 bases and J lost 7, with 11 bases in between. The CDR3 has 13 amino acids. Germline V CDR1 and CDR2: LGHDT, YNNKEL (reference sequence).

The chain recombines TRBV20-1 with TRBJ1-4, with 7 bases aligning to TRBD1. The germline CDR1 and CDR2 sequences are DFQATT and SNEGSKA (reference sequence). J gave up 0 bases and V 3 bases, and 4 bases lay outside the gene matches. The CDR3 length is 15 residues. CDR3 protein: CSARGTAATNEKLFF. In nucleotides, the CDR3 is TGCAGTGCTAGGGGGACAGCTGCAACTAATGAAAAACTGTTTTTT.

In its sample, this clonotype was seen a few times. The J gene is TRBJ2-7, the V gene TRBV6-5; a possible D gene is TRBD2 (5 bases). Germline V gene data show CDR1 as MNHEY and CDR2 as SVGAGI. The CDR3 has 16 amino acids. V was trimmed by 5 bases and J by 6 bases, leaving 23 bases between them. DNA of the CDR3: TGTGCCAGCAGTACTGGGCGCCACAGACTACCCTTCGAGCAGTACTTC. Translated: CASSTGRHRLPFEQYF.

This clonotype was seen a few times. The genes are TRBV7-8 and TRBJ2-5; no firm D call. The CDR3 totals 14 residues. With 2 bases removed from V and 2 bases from J, the gap between germline ends came to 9 bases. Germline lookup yields CDR1 SGHVS and CDR2 FQNEAQ. Written as DNA, the CDR3 is TGTGCCAGCAGCTTATTTGTCAGTCAAGAGACCCAGTACTTC. Its protein product is CASSLFVSQETQYF.

The chain employs TRBV9 and TRBJ2-3; D remains unclear. CDR1 is SGDLS and CDR2 is YYNGEE in the germline V gene. Trimming stripped 4 bases from V and 4 bases from J, with 10 bases between. CDR3 length: 13 amino acids. In nucleotides, the CDR3 is TGTGCCAGCAGCAGGGCGAACGCAGATACGCAGTATTTT. The encoded protein is CASSRANADTQYF. The full variable domain, in which reference TRBV9 and TRBJ2-3 provide the parts outside the CDR3, is DSGVTQTPKHLITATGQRVTLRCSPRSGDLSVYWYQQSLDQGLQFLIQYYNGEERAKGNILERFSAQQFPDLHSELNLSSLELGDSALYFCASSRANADTQYFGPGTRLTVL.

In nucleotides, the CDR3 is TGTGCCAGCAGCTTAGCCCCCAGCGGTAATGAGCAGTTCTTC. The encoded protein is CASSLAPSGNEQFF. The gene calls are TRBV7-8 and TRBJ2-1; tentatively, D is TRBD2 (5 bases). The CDR3 contains 14 residues. The germline V gene encodes CDR1 SGHVS and CDR2 FQNEAQ. V lost 0 bases to trimming and J lost 7 bases, with 10 bases between them.